These 26 T cell receptor beta chains were all obtained from the same sample, sequenced in a study of shared clonotypes between healthy human individuals. Method: immunoSEQ multiplex PCR; TCRdb's copy keeps in-frame clones and lacks some. Altogether fewer than 850,000 clones are present, less than 95% being singletons, with the ten largest covering 34%. Sequencing was carried out using memory CD8+ T cells from PBMCs. This sample's subset: CD45RO+ cells pooled with CCR7-negative TemRA cells. These receptors came from a man aged 18 to 29 in good health. Some clones in this sample may be carry-over from other donors' samples.

The chain combines TRBV7-2 with TRBJ2-1; D not certain. Germline V lookup: CDR1 SGHTA, CDR2 FQGNSA. CDR3 size: 13 residues. Deletions cut 2 bases from V and 3 bases from J, with 5 bases between. CDR3 coding DNA: TGTGCCAGCAGCTTACTGCGCTACAATGAGCAGTTCTTC. This sequence encodes CASSLLRYNEQFF. Full variable domain (missing parts from reference TRBV7-2 and TRBJ2-1): GAGVSQSPSNKVTEKGKDVELRCDPISGHTALYWYRQSLGQGLEFLIYFQGNSAPDKSGLPSDRFSAERTGGSVSTLTIQRTQQEDSAVYLCASSLLRYNEQFFGPGTRLTVL.

The J gene is TRBJ2-7, the V gene TRBV4-1; D gene ambiguous. V dropped 4 bases and J dropped 3 bases, with 16 bases sitting between them. There are 15 residues in the CDR3. Germline CDR1 MGHRA, CDR2 YSYEKL. Here the CDR3 DNA reads TGCGCCAGCAGCCCGCGGACCCCTCCGGACTACGAGCAGTACTTC. It encodes CASSPRTPPDYEQYF.

V usage is TRBV9 and J usage is TRBJ1-2; the D gene is possibly TRBD1 (5 bases). Trimming pared 5 bases from V and 2 bases from J, leaving 10 bases between. The CDR3 consists of 13 residues. Germline CDR1 and CDR2: SGDLS and YYNGEE. The CDR3 sequence: CASRADRNYGYTF. DNA for the CDR3: TGTGCCAGCAGGGCCGACAGAAACTATGGCTACACCTTC.

A note on this clone: In the same sample, other DNA sequences code for this CDR3. The genes are TRBV28 and TRBJ2-2; tentative D call: TRBD1 (6 bases). V lost 1 base and J lost 0, with 15 bases in between. The CDR3 has 18 residues. Germline V gene lookup returns CDR1 MDHEN and CDR2 SYDVKM. DNA for the CDR3: TGTGCCAGCAGTTTATCGTTACAGGGCAGGCCGAACACCGGGGAGCTGTTTTTT. Protein product: CASSLSLQGRPNTGELFF. Together with reference TRBV28 and TRBJ2-2, the CDR3 gives the full variable domain: DVKVTQSSRYLVKRTGEKVFLECVQDMDHENMFWYRQDPGLGLRLIYFSYDVKMKEKGDIPEGYSVSREKKERFSLILESASTNQTSMYLCASSLSLQGRPNTGELFFGEGSRLTVL.

CDR3 coding DNA: TGTGCCAGCAGCTCCGAGCGGGGTGTTAGCGGCTACACCTTC. Its protein is CASSSERGVSGYTF. The V gene is TRBV7-8, the J gene TRBJ1-2; D unclear. V gave up 4 bases and J gave up 8 bases, with 17 bases separating them. The CDR3 runs 14 residues. The germline V gene has CDR1 SGHVS and CDR2 FQNEAQ.

The V gene is TRBV6-5, the J gene TRBJ2-2; no clear D. This CDR3 is built from 14 residues. Trimming removed 6 bases from V and 5 bases from J, with 13 bases in between. CDR1 is MNHEY and CDR2 is SVGAGI in the germline V gene. DNA for the CDR3: TGTGCCAGCAGCCCCGATATATGGACCGGGGAGCTGTTTTTT. This encodes CASSPDIWTGELFF.

The chain combines TRBV7-9 with TRBJ2-1, with 9 bases that match TRBD1. The germline CDR1 and CDR2 sequences are SEHNR and FQNEAQ (reference sequence). There are 16 residues in the CDR3. Trimming took 2 bases from V and 5 from J; bases not matched to a gene: 7. Here the CDR3 reads CASSLPLGQGHNEQFF. CDR3 coding DNA: TGTGCCAGCAGCTTACCCCTGGGACAGGGCCACAATGAGCAGTTCTTC.

The chain recombines TRBV16 with TRBJ2-1; D remains unclear. The CDR3 is 15 residues long. Between the trimmed V and J ends, which lost 1 base and 3 bases, there was a span of 10 bases. CDR1 and CDR2 (germline): KGHSY, FQNENV. This CDR3 is CASSQFHGFYNEQFF. The CDR3 nucleotides read TGTGCCAGCAGCCAATTTCACGGGTTCTACAATGAGCAGTTCTTC.

The chain uses TRBV4-3 and TRBJ2-5, with D unresolved. This CDR3 is built from 15 residues. Germline V gives CDR1 LGHNA, CDR2 YSLEER. V was clipped by 3 bases and J by 1 base, with 12 bases between them. CDR3 in DNA: TGCGCCAGCAGCCATGGACGGGCCACCCAAGAGACCCAGTACTTC. Translation: CASSHGRATQETQYF.

V gene TRBV11-2 combines with J gene TRBJ2-7; 8 nucleotides match TRBD2. Germline CDR1 is SGHAT and CDR2 is FQNNGV. With 1 base clipped from V and 0 bases from J, the junction kept 5 bases outside the gene matches. This CDR3 comprises 16 residues. CDR3 DNA: TGTGCCAGCAGCTTAGGGCTAGCGGGTAACTCCTACGAGCAGTACTTC. Translating it yields CASSLGLAGNSYEQYF. Combining the CDR3 with reference TRBV11-2 and TRBJ2-7 gives the whole variable domain EAGVAQSPRYKIIEKRQSVAFWCNPISGHATLYWYQQILGQGPKLLIQFQNNGVVDDSQLPKDRFSAERLKGVDSTLKIQPAKLEDSAVYLCASSLGLAGNSYEQYFGPGTRLTVT.

The chain is built from TRBV11-2 and TRBJ1-3, with 8 bases fitting TRBD1. Unmatched junction bases numbered 7, after V lost 5 bases and J lost 4 bases. Germline V gene lookup returns CDR1 SGHAT and CDR2 FQNNGV. The CDR3 runs to 15 residues. The CDR3 nucleotides read TGTGCCAGCAGCGTAACAGGGGGATCAGGAAACACCATATATTTT. Translating gives CASSVTGGSGNTIYF.

This clone was seen just once. The chain links TRBV5-1 to TRBJ2-4; 9 positions match TRBD1. CDR1 is SGHRS and CDR2 is YFSETQ in the germline V gene. This CDR3 region has 14 residues. Trimming removed 4 bases from V and 6 bases from J; junction bases left unmatched: 5. CDR3 in amino acids: CASSQGTGINIQYF. CDR3 in DNA: TGCGCCAGCAGCCAAGGGACAGGGATAAACATTCAGTACTTC.

The J gene is TRBJ2-1, the V gene TRBV4-1, with 14 nucleotides matching TRBD2. CDR3 length equals 16 residues. V lost 3 bases and J lost 12; bases outside the gene matches: 10. In germline, CDR1 is MGHRA, CDR2 YSYEKL. CDR3 sequence: CASSQEPGLAGAVQFF. In DNA, the CDR3 is TGCGCCAGCAGCCAGGAGCCGGGACTAGCGGGAGCTGTGCAGTTCTTC.

The chain uses TRBV9 and TRBJ2-4, with D possibly matching TRBD2 (6 bases). In germline, CDR1 is SGDLS, CDR2 YYNGEE. This CDR3 has 14 amino acids. V shed 0 bases and J shed 5 bases, with 9 bases lying between them. The CDR3 sequence: CASSVDGGENIQYF. CDR3 nucleotide sequence: TGTGCCAGCAGCGTAGACGGGGGAGAAAACATTCAGTACTTC.

The chain uses TRBV19 and TRBJ2-7; either TRBD1 or TRBD2 may supply D (5 bases each). The length of the CDR3 is 15 residues. The V gene lost 5 bases and the J gene lost 0 bases, with 14 bases spanning the gap. From germline, CDR1 is LNHDA and CDR2 SQIVND (reference sequence). CDR3 bases: TGTGCCAGTAGTCAGAACCGGGACGCCTCCTACGAGCAGTACTTC. This encodes CASSQNRDASYEQYF.

The gene calls are TRBV7-9 and TRBJ2-2; D is unresolved. Trimming removed 1 base from V and 5 bases from J, with 5 bases in between. CDR3 size: 13 residues. Looked up from germline, CDR1 is SEHNR and CDR2 is FQNEAQ (reference sequence). This CDR3 reads CASSLVRTGELFF. The CDR3 DNA reads as TGTGCCAGCAGCTTAGTCAGAACCGGGGAGCTGTTTTTT.

This chain joins TRBV19 and TRBJ2-7; TRBD1 or TRBD2 may be the D gene (6 bases each). The CDR3 has 16 amino acids. Germline CDR1 and CDR2: LNHDA and SQIVND (reference sequence). Trimming shortened V by 5 bases and J by 2 bases, and 19 bases separated the two germline ends. The CDR3 DNA reads as TGTGCCAGTAGTCGCATCCGGGACTCAGGGGCCTACGAGCAGTACTTC. Protein: CASSRIRDSGAYEQYF.

This rearrangement joins TRBV28 to TRBJ1-5, with a possible D match to TRBD1 (5 bases). V lost 3 bases to trimming and J lost 4 bases, with 13 bases between them. The CDR3 is made up of 15 amino acids. In germline, CDR1 is MDHEN, CDR2 SYDVKM. In DNA form, the CDR3 reads TGTGCCAGCAGTTTGCTAGGGGACGGGAATCAGCCCCAGCATTTT. Its translation is CASSLLGDGNQPQHF.

The V and J genes are TRBV10-3 and TRBJ2-7, with 11 bases fitting TRBD1. The CDR3 spans 16 residues. Germline CDR1 reads ENHRY; CDR2 reads SYGVKD. Unmatched junction bases numbered 6, after V lost 4 bases and J lost 1 base. The CDR3 is CAISAAGTGGSYEQYF. CDR3 sequence (DNA): TGTGCCATCAGTGCAGCCGGGACAGGGGGATCCTACGAGCAGTACTTC.

The chain carries TRBV9 and TRBJ2-5; D is possibly TRBD2 (6 bases). The ends were cut back, 0 bases at V and 4 bases at J, with 10 bases in the middle. Germline CDR1 is SGDLS and CDR2 is YYNGEE. The CDR3 is 14 amino acids. As DNA, the CDR3 is TGTGCCAGCAGCGTAGGGAGGGTTAGAGAGACCCAGTACTTC. Protein: CASSVGRVRETQYF.

This clone was seen just once. The J gene is TRBJ2-5, the V gene TRBV11-2; D possibly uses TRBD1 or TRBD2 (7 bases each). Looked up from germline, CDR1 is SGHAT and CDR2 is FQNNGV. CDR3 length: 15 amino acids. V was shortened by 8 bases and J by 5 bases, with 21 bases between the two germline ends. The DNA for the CDR3 is TGTGCCAGCCGCAGGGGGGGGACCCCCGTCGAGACCCAGTACTTC. This codes for CASRRGGTPVETQYF. Drawing the rest from reference TRBV11-2 and TRBJ2-5, the complete variable domain is EAGVAQSPRYKIIEKRQSVAFWCNPISGHATLYWYQQILGQGPKLLIQFQNNGVVDDSQLPKDRFSAERLKGVDSTLKIQPAKLEDSAVYLCASRRGGTPVETQYFGPGTRLLVL.

This clone was counted a single time. The V call is TRBV20-1, the J call TRBJ1-1, with unresolved D. V was cut by 3 bases and J by 6 bases, with 5 bases left in between. This CDR3 has 10 residues. CDR1 and CDR2 from the germline V gene are DFQATT and SNEGSKA (reference sequence). The CDR3 DNA reads TGCAGTGCTAGTTGGGCTGAAGCTTTCTTT. Its translation: CSASWAEAFF.

The V gene is TRBV10-3, the J gene TRBJ2-7, with a tentative D call TRBD2 (6 bases). Germline V gene lookup returns CDR1 ENHRY and CDR2 SYGVKD. The CDR3 covers 15 residues. V was shortened by 0 bases and J by 7 bases, with 16 bases between the two germline ends. The CDR3 is CAISESWGLAGEQYF. In DNA, the CDR3 is TGTGCCATCAGTGAGTCGTGGGGTCTCGCGGGGGAGCAGTACTTC.

The V and J genes are TRBV6-5 and TRBJ1-5; unclear D gene. There are 14 residues in the CDR3. The ends were cut back, 0 bases at V and 9 bases at J, with 12 bases in the middle. CDR1 and CDR2 (germline): MNHEY, SVGAGI. The CDR3 nucleotides are TGTGCCAGCAGTTACTCCATCGGGGAAAGGCCCCAGCATTTT. Its translation is CASSYSIGERPQHF.

The chain joins TRBV7-8 to TRBJ2-7; tentative D call: TRBD2 (6 bases). From germline, CDR1 is SGHVS and CDR2 FQNEAQ. The CDR3 is 16 residues long. The germline V and J ends were trimmed by 3 bases and 2 bases, with 17 bases remaining between them. In DNA form, the CDR3 reads TGTGCCAGCAGCTTGGGACTGCGATATCCTACCTACGAGCAGTACTTC. Protein: CASSLGLRYPTYEQYF.

Of note for this clone: The same CDR3 is also encoded by other DNA sequences in this sample. The chain recombines TRBV27 with TRBJ2-7; D possibly corresponds to TRBD2 (5 bases). Deletions cut 5 bases from V and 2 bases from J, with 10 bases between. The germline CDR1 and CDR2 sequences are MNHEY and SMNVEV (reference sequence). The CDR3 sequence is 13 residues long. The CDR3 DNA is TGTGCCAGCAGTAGAGGGATCCCCTACGAGCAGTACTTC. As protein: CASSRGIPYEQYF.